These T cell receptor beta chains were read from a single sample in a study of blood T cells in healthy people across ages. One entry per CDR3 protein, called by TCRdb with MiXCR from the 5' RACE reads. This repertoire shows around 650,000 distinct CDR3 sequences, 32% found once; its top ten account for just over 15%. Sequenced material: blood. Receptor source: a woman aged 80 or over in good health. Both conserved end residues are part of each CDR3. Each record gives: V gene, J gene, D gene, clone size, CDR3 protein. A D gene is named only where the DNA matches it firmly. Clone size is shown for a subset of rows, as once, few, many or a class of expanded clone.

v_gene: TRBV7-8; j_gene: TRBJ1-2; d_gene: TRBD1; abundance: NA; CDR3aa: CASSFQTGGSGYTF
v_gene: TRBV6-1; j_gene: TRBJ1-2; d_gene: NA; abundance: many; CDR3aa: CTSSEATASNYGYTF
v_gene: TRBV12-3/TRBV12-4; j_gene: TRBJ1-2; d_gene: NA; abundance: many; CDR3aa: CASSLSRYGYTF
v_gene: TRBV20-1; j_gene: TRBJ2-7; d_gene: NA; abundance: many; CDR3aa: CSASAPGVRLEQYF
v_gene: TRBV20-1; j_gene: TRBJ1-1; d_gene: TRBD1; abundance: many; CDR3aa: CSARDPRQGDTEAFF
v_gene: TRBV5-1; j_gene: TRBJ2-3; d_gene: TRBD2; abundance: many; CDR3aa: CASQTSGQRVDTQYF
v_gene: TRBV7-2; j_gene: TRBJ2-5; d_gene: NA; abundance: NA; CDR3aa: CASSLGQGSETQYF
v_gene: TRBV5-1; j_gene: TRBJ2-1; d_gene: TRBD2; abundance: many; CDR3aa: CASSRTSGGAGEQFF
v_gene: TRBV5-1; j_gene: TRBJ2-2; d_gene: NA; abundance: NA; CDR3aa: CASSPGPPQAGELFF
v_gene: TRBV7-2; j_gene: TRBJ1-3; d_gene: NA; abundance: few; CDR3aa: CASSLARLTGNTIYF
v_gene: TRBV7-9; j_gene: TRBJ2-3; d_gene: NA; abundance: many; CDR3aa: CASSLAGNTQYF
v_gene: TRBV19; j_gene: TRBJ1-1; d_gene: NA; abundance: NA; CDR3aa: CASSIQLNTEAFF
v_gene: TRBV6-1; j_gene: TRBJ2-5; d_gene: NA; abundance: few; CDR3aa: CASSPRGLPFIQQYF
v_gene: TRBV2; j_gene: TRBJ1-5; d_gene: NA; abundance: few; CDR3aa: CASSDEITSQPQHF
v_gene: TRBV9; j_gene: TRBJ2-3; d_gene: NA; abundance: many; CDR3aa: CASSVATRKAERSDTQYF
v_gene: TRBV15; j_gene: TRBJ2-6; d_gene: TRBD1; abundance: many; CDR3aa: CATSTLRSGGRANVLTF
v_gene: TRBV6-5; j_gene: TRBJ2-1; d_gene: TRBD2; abundance: many; CDR3aa: CASSPIGRGQFF
v_gene: TRBV6-2/TRBV6-3; j_gene: TRBJ2-7; d_gene: TRBD2; abundance: NA; CDR3aa: CASSTRLAGKPYEQYF
v_gene: TRBV29-1; j_gene: TRBJ1-2; d_gene: NA; abundance: few; CDR3aa: CSVESRTGGYTF
v_gene: TRBV10-3; j_gene: TRBJ2-2; d_gene: NA; abundance: few; CDR3aa: CAISGFWTPNTGELFF
v_gene: TRBV28; j_gene: TRBJ2-5; d_gene: TRBD2; abundance: NA; CDR3aa: CASSETSGWETRYF
v_gene: TRBV4-1; j_gene: TRBJ2-7; d_gene: NA; abundance: few; CDR3aa: CASSQDLGGTSYEQYF
v_gene: TRBV5-1; j_gene: TRBJ2-3; d_gene: NA; abundance: many; CDR3aa: CASSLEVGMTDTQYF
v_gene: TRBV7-9; j_gene: TRBJ2-1; d_gene: NA; abundance: many; CDR3aa: CASRSLDEQFF
v_gene: TRBV7-9; j_gene: TRBJ2-6; d_gene: NA; abundance: many; CDR3aa: CASSLSLPWRANVLTF
v_gene: TRBV20-1; j_gene: TRBJ2-1; d_gene: TRBD2; abundance: many; CDR3aa: CSAREERGLGNEQFF
v_gene: TRBV12-3/TRBV12-4; j_gene: TRBJ1-1; d_gene: NA; abundance: many; CDR3aa: CASGQRMNTEAFF
v_gene: TRBV20-1; j_gene: TRBJ2-3; d_gene: NA; abundance: many; CDR3aa: CSASPTDTRYF
v_gene: TRBV7-2; j_gene: TRBJ2-7; d_gene: NA; abundance: NA; CDR3aa: CASSLARYQRSSYEQYF
v_gene: TRBV6-6; j_gene: TRBJ2-5; d_gene: TRBD2; abundance: many; CDR3aa: CASSYSVGAGGRETQYF
v_gene: TRBV20-1; j_gene: TRBJ2-1; d_gene: TRBD2; abundance: many; CDR3aa: CSAFKRGGLNEQFF
v_gene: TRBV28; j_gene: TRBJ2-1; d_gene: TRBD1; abundance: NA; CDR3aa: CASSTTGDRVTYNEQFF
v_gene: TRBV5-6; j_gene: TRBJ2-5; d_gene: NA; abundance: once; CDR3aa: CASSLAEIGTQYF
v_gene: TRBV7-9; j_gene: TRBJ1-5; d_gene: NA; abundance: few; CDR3aa: CASSFSTGSNQPQHF
v_gene: TRBV27; j_gene: TRBJ1-1; d_gene: TRBD1; abundance: few; CDR3aa: CASSPQGSEAFF
v_gene: TRBV29-1; j_gene: TRBJ1-5; d_gene: TRBD1; abundance: NA; CDR3aa: CSVEVRQGEGPQHF
v_gene: TRBV7-9; j_gene: NA; d_gene: TRBD1; abundance: once; CDR3aa: CASSSQGAFYEQYF
v_gene: TRBV3-1; j_gene: TRBJ1-2; d_gene: TRBD1; abundance: few; CDR3aa: CASSQWTGLNGYTF
v_gene: TRBV4-2; j_gene: TRBJ2-1; d_gene: NA; abundance: many; CDR3aa: CASSQDNGDYNEQFF
v_gene: TRBV14; j_gene: TRBJ1-6; d_gene: NA; abundance: few; CDR3aa: CASSRQVLTDNSPLHF
v_gene: TRBV7-2; j_gene: TRBJ2-7; d_gene: TRBD1; abundance: NA; CDR3aa: CASSPTEGQSYEQYF
v_gene: TRBV7-9; j_gene: TRBJ2-3; d_gene: TRBD2; abundance: many; CDR3aa: CASSSTGLAGARTDTQYF
v_gene: TRBV27; j_gene: TRBJ2-1; d_gene: TRBD2; abundance: NA; CDR3aa: CASRQGLAGNNEQFF
v_gene: TRBV2; j_gene: TRBJ1-2; d_gene: NA; abundance: few; CDR3aa: CASSEDREDGYTF
v_gene: TRBV7-2; j_gene: TRBJ2-5; d_gene: NA; abundance: NA; CDR3aa: CASSSTQGVWETQYF
v_gene: TRBV5-1; j_gene: TRBJ1-2; d_gene: TRBD1; abundance: many; CDR3aa: CASSLETGGASYGYTF
v_gene: TRBV20-1; j_gene: TRBJ1-1; d_gene: TRBD1; abundance: NA; CDR3aa: CSAPDRANTEAFF
v_gene: TRBV5-5; j_gene: TRBJ2-3; d_gene: TRBD2; abundance: many; CDR3aa: CASSRLAGTDTQYF
v_gene: TRBV6-1; j_gene: TRBJ1-2; d_gene: NA; abundance: many; CDR3aa: CASSERQRYGYTF
v_gene: TRBV18; j_gene: TRBJ2-2; d_gene: TRBD2; abundance: NA; CDR3aa: CASSRLAGPNTGELFF
v_gene: TRBV19; j_gene: TRBJ2-3; d_gene: TRBD2; abundance: NA; CDR3aa: CASTTSGRADTQYF
v_gene: TRBV7-2; j_gene: NA; d_gene: NA; abundance: NA; CDR3aa: CASSLKVGTPYEQYF
v_gene: TRBV6-6; j_gene: TRBJ2-1; d_gene: NA; abundance: NA; CDR3aa: CASSYPGLTGNEQFF
v_gene: TRBV2; j_gene: TRBJ1-2; d_gene: TRBD1; abundance: many; CDR3aa: CASRTHSTGNYGYTF
v_gene: TRBV3-1; j_gene: TRBJ2-4; d_gene: NA; abundance: NA; CDR3aa: CASSPSLAKNIQYF
v_gene: TRBV30; j_gene: TRBJ2-7; d_gene: NA; abundance: many; CDR3aa: CACQGHYPYEQYF
v_gene: TRBV7-8; j_gene: TRBJ1-6; d_gene: TRBD1; abundance: NA; CDR3aa: CASSFYGQGAKDSPRHF
v_gene: TRBV7-9; j_gene: TRBJ2-1; d_gene: TRBD2; abundance: NA; CDR3aa: CASSLAGLVAGFF
v_gene: TRBV6-2/TRBV6-3; j_gene: TRBJ1-2; d_gene: NA; abundance: many; CDR3aa: CASSYYSRGSVNYGYTF
v_gene: TRBV7-3; j_gene: TRBJ2-1; d_gene: TRBD1; abundance: NA; CDR3aa: CASSAHGQGRNEQFF